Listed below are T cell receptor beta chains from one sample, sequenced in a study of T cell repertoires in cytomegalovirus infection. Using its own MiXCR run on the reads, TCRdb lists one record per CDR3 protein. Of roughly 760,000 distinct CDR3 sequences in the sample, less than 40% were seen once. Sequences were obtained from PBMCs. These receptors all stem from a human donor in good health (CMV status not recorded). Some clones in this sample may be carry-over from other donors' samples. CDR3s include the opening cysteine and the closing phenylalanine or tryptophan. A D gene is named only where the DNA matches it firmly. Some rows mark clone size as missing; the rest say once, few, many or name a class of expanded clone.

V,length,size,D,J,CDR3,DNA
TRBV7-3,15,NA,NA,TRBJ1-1,CASSSPESGGTEAFF,TGTGCCAGCAGCTCCCCCGAGTCCGGGGGCACTGAAGCTTTCTTT
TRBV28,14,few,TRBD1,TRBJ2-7,CAIRHGTGSYEQYF,TGTGCCATCAGACACGGGACAGGGAGTTACGAGCAGTACTTC
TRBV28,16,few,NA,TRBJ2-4,CASSSLARTAKNIQYF,TGTGCCAGCAGCTCTCTTGCTAGGACAGCGAAAAACATTCAGTACTTC
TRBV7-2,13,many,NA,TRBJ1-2,CASRLVRGYGYTF,TGTGCCAGCAGATTAGTGAGGGGATATGGCTACACCTTC
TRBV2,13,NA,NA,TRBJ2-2,CASGAGWRRELFF,TGTGCCAGCGGGGCAGGGTGGAGGAGGGAGCTGTTTTTT
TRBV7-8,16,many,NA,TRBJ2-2,CASSPGWGLNTGELFF,TGTGCCAGCAGCCCCGGGTGGGGGTTGAACACCGGGGAGCTGTTTTTT
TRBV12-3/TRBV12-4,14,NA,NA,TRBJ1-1,CASRSNAQWTEAFF,TGTGCCAGCAGGTCCAACGCTCAGTGGACTGAAGCTTTCTTT
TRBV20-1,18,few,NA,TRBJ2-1,CSARNTPWGGRSYNEQFF,TGCAGTGCTAGAAATACTCCCTGGGGGGGCCGCTCCTACAATGAGCAGTTCTTC
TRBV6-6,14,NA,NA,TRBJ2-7,CASSYSTGIYEQYF,TGTGCCAGCAGTTACTCGACTGGGATCTACGAGCAGTACTTC
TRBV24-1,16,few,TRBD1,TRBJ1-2,CATSVAGGAENYGYTF,TGTGCCACCAGTGTCGCAGGGGGCGCGGAGAACTATGGCTACACCTTC
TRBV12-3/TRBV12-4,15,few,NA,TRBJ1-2,CASTMGGSGNYGYTF,TGTGCCAGCACCATGGGGGGAAGTGGTAACTATGGCTACACCTTC
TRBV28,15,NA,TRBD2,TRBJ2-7,CAASDGGGAAYEQYF,TGTGCCGCGAGCGACGGGGGGGGGGCCGCCTACGAGCAGTACTTC
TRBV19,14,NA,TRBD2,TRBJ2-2,CASSAAGGTGELFF,TGTGCCAGTAGTGCCGCGGGGGGCACCGGGGAGCTGTTTTTT
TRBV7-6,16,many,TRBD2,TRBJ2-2,CASRTFQGGGTGELFF,TGTGCCAGCAGAACATTCCAGGGCGGGGGCACCGGGGAGCTGTTTTTT
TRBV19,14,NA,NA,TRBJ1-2,CASSITTTVYGYTF,TGTGCCAGTAGTATAACGACCACTGTATATGGCTACACCTTC
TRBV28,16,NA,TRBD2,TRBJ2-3,CASGLAGGPGTDTQYF,TGTGCCAGCGGACTAGCGGGAGGGCCCGGCACAGATACGCAGTATTTT
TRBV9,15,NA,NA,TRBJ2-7,CASSEREGGGYEQYF,TGTGCCAGCAGCGAGCGAGAAGGGGGTGGTTACGAGCAGTACTTC
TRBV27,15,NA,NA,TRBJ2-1,CASSLSSGISNEQFF,TGTGCCAGCAGTTTATCCTCCGGGATTAGCAATGAGCAGTTCTTC
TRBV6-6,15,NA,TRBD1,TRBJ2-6,CASNDRVPGSNFLTF,TGTGCCAGCAATGACAGGGTACCCGGGTCCAACTTCCTGACTTTC
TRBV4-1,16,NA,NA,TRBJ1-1,CASTQTPGAVNTEAFF,TGCGCCAGCACCCAAACCCCTGGCGCAGTGAACACTGAAGCTTTCTTT
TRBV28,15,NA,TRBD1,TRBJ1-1,CASSPGGQGAIEAFF,TGTGCCAGCAGTCCCGGAGGGCAGGGGGCGATTGAAGCTTTCTTT
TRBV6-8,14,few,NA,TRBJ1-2,CASSPRQANYGYTF,TGTGCCAGCAGTCCTAGACAGGCTAACTATGGCTACACCTTC
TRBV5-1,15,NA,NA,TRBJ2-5,CASSLLGSGQETQYF,TGCGCCAGCAGCTTGTTAGGCTCGGGGCAAGAGACCCAGTACTTC
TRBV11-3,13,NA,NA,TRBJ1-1,CASSASRDTEAFF,TGTGCCAGCAGCGCAAGCAGGGACACTGAAGCTTTCTTT
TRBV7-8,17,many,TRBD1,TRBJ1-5,CASRPGTGGFENQPQHF,TGTGCCAGCAGACCCGGGACAGGGGGCTTTGAAAATCAGCCCCAGCATTTT
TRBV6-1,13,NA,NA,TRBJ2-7,CASISGVFDEQYF,TGTGCCAGCATTTCCGGGGTTTTCGACGAGCAGTACTTC
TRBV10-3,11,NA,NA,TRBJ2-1,CAIQGPNEQFF,TGTGCCATACAGGGTCCGAATGAGCAGTTCTTC
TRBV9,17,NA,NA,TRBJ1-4,CASSAMGDRPTNDKLFF,TGTGCCAGCAGCGCGATGGGGGACCGGCCAACTAATGACAAACTGTTTTTT
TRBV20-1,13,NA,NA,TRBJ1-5,CSARRISNQPQHF,TGCAGTGCTAGGAGGATAAGCAATCAGCCCCAGCATTTT
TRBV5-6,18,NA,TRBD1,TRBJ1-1,CASSRKTGGRGWGTEAFF,TGTGCCAGCAGCCGGAAGACAGGGGGTCGTGGTTGGGGCACTGAAGCTTTCTTT
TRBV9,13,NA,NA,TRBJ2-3,CASSGNPGDTQYF,TGTGCCAGCAGCGGCAACCCCGGCGATACGCAGTATTTT
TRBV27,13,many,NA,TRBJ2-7,CASSLRDSYEQYF,TGTGCCAGCAGCTTACGAGACTCCTACGAGCAGTACTTC
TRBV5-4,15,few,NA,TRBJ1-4,CASSSGQSPNEKLFF,TGTGCCAGCAGCTCCGGACAGTCCCCTAATGAAAAACTGTTTTTT
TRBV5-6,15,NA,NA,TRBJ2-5,CASSWGQGIMETQYF,TGTGCCAGCAGCTGGGGGCAGGGGATAATGGAGACCCAGTACTTC
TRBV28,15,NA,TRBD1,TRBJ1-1,CASSYQGQFLPKAFF,TGTGCCAGCAGTTATCAGGGACAGTTCCTTCCCAAAGCTTTCTTT
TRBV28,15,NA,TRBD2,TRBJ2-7,CASSPPSGSHHEQYF,TGTGCCAGCAGCCCCCCTAGCGGGAGTCATCACGAGCAGTACTTC
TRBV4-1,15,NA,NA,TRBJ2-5,CASSQATLPGETQYF,TGCGCCAGCAGCCAAGCAACTCTACCAGGGGAGACCCAGTACTTC
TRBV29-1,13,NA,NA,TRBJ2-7,CSVAQDPRQEQYF,TGCAGCGTTGCCCAGGACCCTCGCCAGGAGCAGTACTTC
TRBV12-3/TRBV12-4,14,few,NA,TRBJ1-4,CASRQRGGNEKLFF,TGTGCCAGCAGACAGAGAGGAGGGAATGAAAAACTGTTTTTT
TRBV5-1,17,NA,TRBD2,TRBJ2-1,CASSFKVLAGGHGEQFF,TGCGCCAGCAGCTTTAAGGTCCTAGCGGGGGGGCATGGTGAGCAGTTCTTC
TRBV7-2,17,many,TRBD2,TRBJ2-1,CASSHATAGVPYNEQFF,TGTGCCAGCAGCCACGCAACAGCGGGAGTACCCTACAATGAGCAGTTCTTC
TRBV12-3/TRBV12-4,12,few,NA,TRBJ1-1,CASSLGNGRAFF,TGTGCCAGCAGTTTAGGAAACGGCCGGGCTTTCTTT
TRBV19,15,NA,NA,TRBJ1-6,CASRIWGHIFSPLHF,TGTGCCAGTAGGATCTGGGGACATATCTTTTCACCCCTCCACTTT
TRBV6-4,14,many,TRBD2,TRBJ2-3,CASSEGLHTDTQYF,TGTGCCAGCAGTGAGGGACTACACACAGATACGCAGTATTTT
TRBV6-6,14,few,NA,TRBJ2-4,CASSWGAAKNIQYF,TGTGCCAGCAGTTGGGGGGCGGCCAAAAACATTCAGTACTTC
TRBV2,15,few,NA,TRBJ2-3,CASSAGGAVTDTQYF,TGTGCCAGCTCTGCCGGAGGAGCAGTCACAGATACGCAGTATTTT
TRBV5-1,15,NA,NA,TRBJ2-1,CASLRDFSSYNEQFF,TGCGCCAGCCTTCGGGACTTTAGCTCCTACAATGAGCAGTTCTTC
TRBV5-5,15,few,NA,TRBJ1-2,CASSQAPEASYGYTF,TGTGCCAGCAGCCAAGCCCCTGAAGCTTCCTATGGCTACACCTTC
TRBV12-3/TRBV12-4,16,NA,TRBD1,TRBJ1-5,CASSPDRAFYNQPQHF,TGTGCCAGCAGTCCCGACAGGGCTTTTTACAATCAGCCCCAGCATTTT
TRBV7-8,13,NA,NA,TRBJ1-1,CASSLFQDTEAFF,TGTGCCAGCAGCTTATTCCAGGACACTGAAGCTTTCTTT
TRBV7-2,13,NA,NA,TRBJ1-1,CASSQRGVTEAFF,TGTGCCAGCAGCCAACGGGGGGTGACTGAAGCTTTCTTT